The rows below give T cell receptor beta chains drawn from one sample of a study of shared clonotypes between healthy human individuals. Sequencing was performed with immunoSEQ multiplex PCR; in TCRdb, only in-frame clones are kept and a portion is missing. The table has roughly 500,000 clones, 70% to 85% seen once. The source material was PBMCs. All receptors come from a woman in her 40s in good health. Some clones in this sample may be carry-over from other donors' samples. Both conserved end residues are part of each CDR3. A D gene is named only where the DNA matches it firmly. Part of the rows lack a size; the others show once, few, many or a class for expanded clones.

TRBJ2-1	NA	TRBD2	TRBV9	TGTGCCAGCAGCGTAGCCAGCGGGAGGGCCTGGGCGTACAATGAGCAGTTCTTC	CASSVASGRAWAYNEQFF
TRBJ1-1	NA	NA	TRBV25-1	TGTGCCAGCATAGGCGCCGTCGCAGAAGCTTTCTTT	CASIGAVAEAFF
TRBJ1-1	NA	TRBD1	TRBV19	TGTGCCAGTAGTGCCCAGGGGGCGGGAGTTTTGGAAGCTTTCTTT	CASSAQGAGVLEAFF
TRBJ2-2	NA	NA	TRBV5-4	TGTGCCAGCAGCTTGAGTGGGCGGACGAACACCGGGGAGCTGTTTTTT	CASSLSGRTNTGELFF
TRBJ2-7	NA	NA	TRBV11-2	TGTGCCAGCAGCTTAAGCAGGCTCTACGAGCAGTACTTC	CASSLSRLYEQYF
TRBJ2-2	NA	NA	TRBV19	TGTGCCAGTAGTACCTCCGCAGCGAACACCGGGGAGCTGTTTTTT	CASSTSAANTGELFF
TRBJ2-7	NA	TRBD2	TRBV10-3	TGTGCCATCAGTGGGGGGACTAGCGGGTCCTACGAGCAGTACTTC	CAISGGTSGSYEQYF
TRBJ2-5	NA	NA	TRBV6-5	TGTGCCAGCACCCCTGTGGGTATGGAGACCCAGTACTTC	CASTPVGMETQYF
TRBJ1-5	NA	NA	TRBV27	TGTGCCAGCAGTTTACGCCGCCGGGCTCAGCCCCAGCATTTT	CASSLRRRAQPQHF
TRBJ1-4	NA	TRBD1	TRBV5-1	TGCGCCAGCAGCACGACAGGGGCCAATGAAAAACTGTTTTTT	CASSTTGANEKLFF
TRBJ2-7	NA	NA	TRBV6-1	TGTGCCAGCAGTGAAGTAAACGAGCAGTACTTC	CASSEVNEQYF
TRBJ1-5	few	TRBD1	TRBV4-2	TGTGCCAGCAGCCAAGAGACAGGGCGCAATCAGCCCCAGCATTTT	CASSQETGRNQPQHF
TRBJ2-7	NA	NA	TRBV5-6	TGTGCCAGCAGTCTTGGGCGGCGGGATAACGAGCAGTACTTC	CASSLGRRDNEQYF
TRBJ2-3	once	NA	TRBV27	TGTGCCAGCAGTTCCCCCGGCACAGATACGCAGTATTTT	CASSSPGTDTQYF
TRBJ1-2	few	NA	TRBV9	TGTGCCAGCAGCGAAAGGGGTGACTATGGCTACACCTTC	CASSERGDYGYTF
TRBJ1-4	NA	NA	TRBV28	TGTGCCAGCTCCGGGGGGCGCCTCACTAATGAAAAACTGTTTTTT	CASSGGRLTNEKLFF
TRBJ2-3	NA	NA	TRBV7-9	TGTGCCAGCAGCTTGCGCGCCGAGGGGAAAGATACGCAGTATTTT	CASSLRAEGKDTQYF
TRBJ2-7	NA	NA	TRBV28	TGTACCAGCAGCTCCACATCCCCCCCCTTCTACGAGCAGTACTTC	CTSSSTSPPFYEQYF
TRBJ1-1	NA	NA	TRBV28	TGTGCCAGCAGTTTGTCGGGGGGCGTTATAGGCACTGAAGCTTTCTTT	CASSLSGGVIGTEAFF
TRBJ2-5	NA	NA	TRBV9	TGTGCCAGCAGCGTAGGCCCGGGTTGGGTGACCCAGTACTTC	CASSVGPGWVTQYF
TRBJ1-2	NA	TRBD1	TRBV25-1	TGTGCCAGCAGGACAGGGTATGGCTACACCTTC	CASRTGYGYTF
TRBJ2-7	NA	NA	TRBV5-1	TGCGCCAGCAGCCCGGAGGTTGGGGTAAGGTACGAGCAGTACTTC	CASSPEVGVRYEQYF
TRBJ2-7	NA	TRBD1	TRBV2	TGTGCCAGCAGTGAACCTGTCCAGGGGGCGGGGGAGCAGTACTTC	CASSEPVQGAGEQYF
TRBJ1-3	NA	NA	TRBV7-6	TGTGCCAGCAGCAGACAGAGCTCTGGAAACACCATATATTTT	CASSRQSSGNTIYF
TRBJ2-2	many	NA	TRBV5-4	TGTGCCAGCAGCCAAGATCACGGGAGTACCGGGGAGCTGTTTTTT	CASSQDHGSTGELFF
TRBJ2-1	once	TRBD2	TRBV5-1	TGCGCCAGCAGCACAACTAGCGGGGGGAACAATGAGCAGTTCTTC	CASSTTSGGNNEQFF
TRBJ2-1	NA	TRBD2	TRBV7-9	TGTGCCAGCAGCTTGCCGCGGGAGTGGGGTGAGCAGTTCTTC	CASSLPREWGEQFF
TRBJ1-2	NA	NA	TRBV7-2	TGTGCCAGCAGCTTAGACGCCAGGGGATCCTATGGCTACACCTTC	CASSLDARGSYGYTF
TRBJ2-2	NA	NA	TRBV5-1	TGCGCCAGCAGCTCTACTAGACCGTCCACCGGGGAGCTGTTTTTT	CASSSTRPSTGELFF
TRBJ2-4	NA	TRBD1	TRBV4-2	TGTGCCAGCAGCTATAACCCGGGACAGGGGAGGAACATTCAGTACTTC	CASSYNPGQGRNIQYF
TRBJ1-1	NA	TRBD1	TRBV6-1	TGTGCCAGCAGTGGCCCGGGACAGGGGTTGACTGAAGCTTTCTTT	CASSGPGQGLTEAFF
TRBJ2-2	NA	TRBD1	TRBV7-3	TGTGCCAGCAGCTCCTCCGGGACAGGGAACACCGGGGAGCTGTTTTTT	CASSSSGTGNTGELFF
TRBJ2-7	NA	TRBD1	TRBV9	TGTGCCAGCAGCTTGGGACAGGGATTTTACGAGCAGTACTTC	CASSLGQGFYEQYF
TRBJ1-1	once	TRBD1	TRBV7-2	TGTGCCAGCAGCTTAGCCTCAGGGGGGGTAGACACTGAAGCTTTCTTT	CASSLASGGVDTEAFF
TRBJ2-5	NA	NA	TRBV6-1	TGTGCCAGCAGTGAATCGGGGGTTCAAGAGACCCAGTACTTC	CASSESGVQETQYF
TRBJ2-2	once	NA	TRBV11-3	TGTGCCAGCAGCTCGGGTCGGAGCACCGGGGAGCTGTTTTTT	CASSSGRSTGELFF
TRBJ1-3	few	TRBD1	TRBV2	TGTGCCAGCAGTCTACTTGATACCGGGACAGGGGCCTCTGGAAACACCATATATTTT	CASSLLDTGTGASGNTIYF
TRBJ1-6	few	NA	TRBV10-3	TGTGCCATCAGATCCATGGGGGGCGGTTCACCCCTCCACTTT	CAIRSMGGGSPLHF
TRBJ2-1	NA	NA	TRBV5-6	TGTGCCAGCAGCTTGCGGCTAGCGTTTAGCTCCTACAATGAGCAGTTCTTC	CASSLRLAFSSYNEQFF
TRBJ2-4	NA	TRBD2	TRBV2	TGTGCCAGCAGTAGTCGGCGGGAGGGCCCCAAAAACATTCAGTACTTC	CASSSRREGPKNIQYF
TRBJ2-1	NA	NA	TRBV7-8	TGTGCCAGCAGCTTAGCCTGGAGCTCCTACAATGAGCAGTTCTTC	CASSLAWSSYNEQFF
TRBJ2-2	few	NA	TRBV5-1	TGCGCCAGCAGCTTGGATTCGGGAGTGAACACCGGGGAGCTGTTTTTT	CASSLDSGVNTGELFF
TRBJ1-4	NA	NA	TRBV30	TGTGCCCGGGGGTGGGGCAGAGGAGAAAAACTGTTTTTT	CARGWGRGEKLFF
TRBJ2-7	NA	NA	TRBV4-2	TGTGCCAGCGGCCCCCGGGGTCAGCCATCCTACGAGCAGTACTTC	CASGPRGQPSYEQYF
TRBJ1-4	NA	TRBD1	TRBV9	TGTGCCAGCAGCGTATCCCAAGGGGGCGAGGAAAAACTGTTTTTT	CASSVSQGGEEKLFF
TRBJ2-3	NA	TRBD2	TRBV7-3	TGTGCCAGCAGCCCGACAACTAGCGGTAGCACAGATACGCAGTATTTT	CASSPTTSGSTDTQYF
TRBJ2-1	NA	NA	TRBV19	TGTGCCAGTAGTATAGGGGGGAATGAGCAGTTCTTC	CASSIGGNEQFF
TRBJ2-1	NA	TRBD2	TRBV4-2	TGTGCCAGCAGCCAAGATCCCCCGACTAGCGGGTTCTCCTACAATGAGCAGTTCTTC	CASSQDPPTSGFSYNEQFF
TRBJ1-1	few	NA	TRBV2	TGTGCCAGCAGTGGAGAGCAGCTGAACACTGAAGCTTTCTTT	CASSGEQLNTEAFF
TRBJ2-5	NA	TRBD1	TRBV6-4	TGTGCCAGCCTCACAGGGGGCGCGGAGACCCAGTACTTC	CASLTGGAETQYF
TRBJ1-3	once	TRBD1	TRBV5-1	TGCGCCAGCAGCGATCCGGGACAGGGAGGAAACACCATATATTTT	CASSDPGQGGNTIYF
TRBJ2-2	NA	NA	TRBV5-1	TGCGCTAGGCCTCGACATCGGTTGACGAACACCGGGGAGCTGTTTTTT	CARPRHRLTNTGELFF
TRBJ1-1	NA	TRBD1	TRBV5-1	TGCGCCAGCAGCTTGGGGGGACAGGAAGAAGCTTTCTTT	CASSLGGQEEAFF